The 26 T cell receptor beta chains below were found in one sample sequenced in a study of graft-versus-host responses after intestinal transplantation. Repertoires were generated with immunoSEQ multiplex PCR, while TCRdb's copy carries only in-frame clones and drops some. The data contain more than 12,000 clones, about 61% of them singletons. Grafts had their tissue processed, releasing intraepithelial and lamina propria lymphocytes. Source: ileum tissue, taken 524 days after transplant. These receptors were collected from a human patient who received an intestinal transplant, so some T cells may come from the graft donor.

The CDR3 DNA reads as TGTGCCTGGAGCCCCGGCGGGGGGAGCTCCTACAATGAGCAGTTCTTC. Translating gives CAWSPGGGSSYNEQFF. The J gene is TRBJ2-1, the V gene TRBV30; TRBD2 matches 8 bases. The CDR3 is 16 amino acids. V gave up 3 bases and J gave up 0 bases; unmatched junction bases: 7. Germline V lookup: CDR1 GTSNPN, CDR2 SVGIG (reference sequence).

V gene TRBV6-6 combines with J gene TRBJ1-2; 7 bases map to TRBD1. The CDR3 contains 13 residues. Trimming removed 6 bases from V and 2 bases from J; junction bases left unmatched: 3. The germline V gene has CDR1 MNHNY and CDR2 SVGAGI (reference sequence). CDR3 nucleotide sequence: TGTGCCAGCAGATTGGACAGGAACTATGGCTACACCTTC. It codes for CASRLDRNYGYTF.

The rearrangement links TRBV7-2 to TRBJ2-3, with 9 bases lining up with TRBD2. The CDR3 has 16 amino acids. Germline values: CDR1 SGHTA, CDR2 FQGNSA. The V segment lost 5 bases and the J segment 1 base; nucleotides outside the gene matches: 7. In nucleotides, the CDR3 is TGTGCCAGCAGCACCCGGACTAGCGCCGGCACAGATACGCAGTATTTT. This encodes CASSTRTSAGTDTQYF.

This chain connects TRBV5-4 to TRBJ2-3; D perhaps matches TRBD2 (6 bases). Germline loops: CDR1 SGHNT, CDR2 YYREEE (reference sequence). The length of the CDR3 is 15 residues. V dropped 1 base and J dropped 0 bases, with 9 bases sitting between them. CDR3 nucleotides: TGTGCCAGCAGCTTGTTTGCGGGGAGCACAGATACGCAGTATTTT. Protein sequence: CASSLFAGSTDTQYF.

This clone has only a few counts. Here the CDR3 reads CASSDFVGVRNTIYF. The DNA for the CDR3 is TGTGCCAGCAGCGACTTTGTGGGTGTTAGAAACACCATATATTTT. The chain links TRBV7-2 to TRBJ1-3; D is unresolved. V lost 5 bases and J 5 bases, leaving 16 bases between the germline ends. Germline CDR1 reads SGHTA; CDR2 reads FQGNSA. CDR3 size: 15 residues.

A few counts support this clone. The chain carries TRBV19 and TRBJ2-7; TRBD1 aligns across 9 bases. The CDR3 is 16 residues long. Germline CDR1 LNHDA, CDR2 SQIVND (reference sequence). Trimming cost V 4 bases and J 3 bases; bases outside gene matches: 10. Written as DNA, the CDR3 is TGTGCCAGTAGTAGCTCTTCCGGGACAGGGATCTACGAGCAGTACTTC. This translates into CASSSSSGTGIYEQYF.

CDR3 sequence reads: CASSVGLADNEQFF. The CDR3 nucleotides read TGTGCCAGCAGCGTGGGACTAGCGGACAATGAGCAGTTCTTC. The V gene is TRBV9, the J gene TRBJ2-1; TRBD2 agrees at 11 bases. Germline V gives CDR1 SGDLS, CDR2 YYNGEE. The CDR3 consists of 14 residues. V trimming: 2 bases; J trimming: 5 bases; junction bases outside the gene matches: 0.

The chain is built from TRBV2 and TRBJ1-1; D is possibly TRBD1 (6 bases). The germline V and J ends were trimmed by 0 bases and 1 base, with 12 bases remaining between them. The CDR3 has 16 amino acids. Germline CDR1 reads SNHLY; CDR2 reads FYNNEI. The CDR3 here is CASSEAPGGANTEAFF. The CDR3 DNA sequence: TGTGCCAGCAGTGAAGCGCCGGGGGGGGCGAACACTGAAGCTTTCTTT.

This chain connects TRBV2 to TRBJ2-7; D is possibly TRBD1 (5 bases). This CDR3 has 13 residues. Per germline, CDR1 SNHLY and CDR2 FYNNEI. Trimming pared 6 bases from V and 5 bases from J, leaving 14 bases between. CDR3 sequence (DNA): TGTGCCAGCAGCCAGGGTGGGGTCCACGAGCAGTACTTC. This sequence encodes CASSQGGVHEQYF.

J is TRBJ1-1 and V is TRBV6-6; 8 bases are a match to TRBD1. There are 15 residues in the CDR3. The V and J ends lost 5 bases and 3 bases, in that order; junction bases with no gene match: 8. Germline CDR1 reads MNHNY; CDR2 reads SVGAGI (reference sequence). CDR3 loop: CASSLTQGAYTEAFF. The CDR3 nucleotides read TGTGCCAGCAGTCTGACCCAGGGGGCTTACACTGAAGCTTTCTTT.

There are a few counts of this clone. This chain uses TRBV2 with TRBJ2-2; D is ambiguous. Germline-derived CDR1 and CDR2 are SNHLY and FYNNEI. V was clipped by 9 bases and J by 3 bases, with 8 bases between them. The length of the CDR3 is 12 residues. CDR3 bases: TGTGCCAGTTCTGTCCACACCGGGGAGCTGTTTTTT. It encodes CASSVHTGELFF.

This clone was picked up a small number of times. V usage is TRBV6-6 and J usage is TRBJ2-7, with 11 nucleotides matching TRBD1. Germline V gene data show CDR1 as MNHNY and CDR2 as SVGAGI (reference sequence). CDR3 size: 15 residues. V shed 0 bases, J shed 3 bases, and the junction held 1 base outside the gene matches. CDR3: CASSYSGTGGYEQYF. Written as DNA, the CDR3 is TGTGCCAGCAGTTACTCCGGGACAGGGGGCTACGAGCAGTACTTC.

The gene calls are TRBV10-1 and TRBJ2-3; D is unresolved. The germline CDR1 and CDR2 sequences are WNHNN and SYGVQD (reference sequence). Between the trimmed V and J ends, which lost 0 bases and 6 bases, there was a span of 7 bases. CDR3 length equals 13 residues. The CDR3 spells CASSESTGDTQYF. CDR3 bases: TGCGCCAGCAGTGAGTCGACCGGGGATACGCAGTATTTT.

The CDR3: CASSPAGGDGYTQYF. Written as DNA, the CDR3 is TGTGCCAGCTCACCAGCGGGAGGTGATGGTTATACGCAGTATTTT. This chain connects TRBV18 to TRBJ2-3, with TRBD2 identical over 8 bases. The CDR3 totals 15 residues. With V trimmed by 2 bases and J by 7 bases, 8 bases remained unmatched. Germline V gene sequence: CDR1 KGHSH, CDR2 LQKENI.

The gene calls are TRBV30 and TRBJ1-1; D unclear. V lost 4 bases, J lost 1 base, and 7 bases lay in between. The CDR3 extends over 12 amino acids. Germline V gene sequence: CDR1 GTSNPN, CDR2 SVGIG (reference sequence). The CDR3 bases are TGTGCCTGGATTAACAGGAACACTGAAGCTTTCTTT. This sequence encodes CAWINRNTEAFF. The full variable domain, in which reference TRBV30 and TRBJ1-1 provide the parts outside the CDR3, is SQTIHQWPATLVQPVGSPLSLECTVEGTSNPNLYWYRQAAGRGLQLLFYSVGIGQISSEVPQNLSASRPQDRQFILSSKKLLLSDSGFYLCAWINRNTEAFFGQGTRLTVV.

The chain carries TRBV25-1 and TRBJ2-2; 10 bases fit TRBD2. From germline, CDR1 is MGHDK and CDR2 SYGVNS. CDR3 size: 16 residues. V was clipped by 6 bases and J by 4 bases; unmatched bases: 8. In DNA form, the CDR3 reads TGTGCCAGCAGAGTTAGCGGGGGGCCCCGCACCGGGGAGCTGTTTTTT. Amino acid sequence: CASRVSGGPRTGELFF.

The gene calls are TRBV9 and TRBJ1-2; D may be TRBD1 (5 bases). The V gene's germline CDR1 is SGDLS and CDR2 YYNGEE. CDR3 length: 14 residues. The germline V and J ends were trimmed by 5 bases and 6 bases, with 17 bases remaining between them. The CDR3 region is CASREEGLGNGYTF. In DNA, the CDR3 is TGTGCCAGCAGAGAGGAGGGGTTGGGAAATGGCTACACCTTC.

This CDR3 reads CASSLVPSGGTFYEQYF. For the CDR3, the DNA is TGTGCCAGCAGCTTAGTTCCGAGCGGGGGGACTTTCTACGAGCAGTACTTC. The chain couples TRBV7-2 to TRBJ2-7, with 9 bases identical to TRBD2. There are 17 residues in the CDR3. Germline loops: CDR1 SGHTA, CDR2 FQGNSA. V was clipped by 1 base and J by 3 bases; unmatched bases: 10. Together with reference TRBV7-2 and TRBJ2-7, the CDR3 gives the full variable domain: GAGVSQSPSNKVTEKGKDVELRCDPISGHTALYWYRQSLGQGLEFLIYFQGNSAPDKSGLPSDRFSAERTGGSVSTLTIQRTQQEDSAVYLCASSLVPSGGTFYEQYFGPGTRLTVT.

The chain carries TRBV18 and TRBJ1-3; TRBD1 matches at 7 bases. Germline CDR1 is KGHSH and CDR2 is LQKENI. CDR3 length: 14 amino acids. Trimming took 5 bases from V and 1 from J; bases not matched to a gene: 2. The CDR3 reads CASSTGQSGNTIYF. The CDR3 nucleotides read TGTGCCAGCTCAACGGGACAGTCTGGAAACACCATATATTTT.

This clone was recorded once. This chain uses TRBV27 with TRBJ1-2, with D possibly matching TRBD1 (5 bases). Trimming cost V 6 bases and J 4 bases, with 12 bases left between them. The CDR3 is 13 amino acids. CDR1 is MNHEY and CDR2 is SMNVEV in the germline V gene (reference sequence). The CDR3 is CASSLDTSYGYTF. CDR3 nucleotide sequence: TGTGCCAGCAGCTTGGACACTTCCTATGGCTACACCTTC.

V and J are TRBV10-3 and TRBJ2-1; tentative D call: TRBD1 (6 bases). V dropped 2 bases and J dropped 3 bases, with 8 bases sitting between them. The germline CDR1 and CDR2 sequences are ENHRY and SYGVKD. The CDR3 consists of 14 residues. In DNA form, the CDR3 reads TGTGCCATCAGTGAGACAGGGTACTACAATGAGCAGTTCTTC. Translating gives CAISETGYYNEQFF.

This clone was found a few times. The chain recombines TRBV11-2 with TRBJ1-4; 7 bases are shared with TRBD1. In germline, CDR1 is SGHAT, CDR2 FQNNGV. J lost 8 bases, V lost 5 bases, and 8 bases had no gene match. CDR3 length: 14 residues. The CDR3 region has the DNA TGTGCCAGCAGCCCCGACAGGGATCGAGAAAAACTGTTTTTT. This sequence encodes CASSPDRDREKLFF.

This clone was seen more than once but under ten times. The J gene is TRBJ2-7, the V gene TRBV18; D is perhaps TRBD1 (6 bases). The CDR3 runs to 15 residues. V dropped 5 bases and J dropped 9 bases, with 23 bases sitting between them. CDR1 is KGHSH and CDR2 is LQKENI in the germline V gene. CDR3 sequence: CASSSGQNSYDGQYF. The CDR3 nucleotides are TGTGCCAGCTCATCGGGACAAAACTCCTACGACGGGCAGTACTTC.

J is TRBJ1-2 and V is TRBV19, with TRBD1 matching 10 bases. This CDR3 is 15 amino acids long. Germline V CDR1 and CDR2: LNHDA, SQIVND (reference sequence). V lost 1 base and J lost 6; bases outside the gene matches: 5. The CDR3 region is CASSIGGQGSDGYTF. As DNA, the CDR3 is TGTGCCAGTAGTATAGGGGGACAGGGGAGCGATGGCTACACCTTC. The full variable domain, in which reference TRBV19 and TRBJ1-2 provide the parts outside the CDR3, is DGGITQSPKYLFRKEGQNVTLSCEQNLNHDAMYWYRQDPGQGLRLIYYSQIVNDFQKGDIAEGYSVSREKKESFPLTVTSAQKNPTAFYLCASSIGGQGSDGYTFGSGTRLTVV.

This clone has more than one count but fewer than ten. The chain recombines TRBV5-1 with TRBJ1-5; 7 bases are a match to TRBD1. This CDR3 has 14 residues. V gave up 4 bases and J gave up 4 bases; unmatched junction bases: 5. In germline, CDR1 is SGHRS, CDR2 YFSETQ. Here the CDR3 DNA reads TGCGCCAGCAGCCGGGACAGCTTAAATCAGCCCCAGCATTTT. Amino acids: CASSRDSLNQPQHF.

The chain links TRBV27 to TRBJ2-7; D unresolved. Germline CDR1 and CDR2: MNHEY and SMNVEV (reference sequence). This CDR3 has 14 amino acids. Between the trimmed V and J ends, which lost 7 bases and 6 bases, there was a span of 19 bases. CDR3 residues: CASTPKLGASEQYF. CDR3 nucleotides: TGTGCCAGCACCCCCAAGCTAGGTGCTAGCGAGCAGTACTTC.